This T cell receptor beta chain emerged from a study of blood T cell repertoires in COVID-19. About the research overall: Samples came from the United States, Italy and Spain, spanning acute and convalescent COVID-19. The analysed material was cDNA or gDNA that came from T cells, B-cell-depleted T cells, or PBMCs.

Germline V gene lookup returns CDR1 SGHVS and CDR2 FQNEAQ. V lost 1 base, J lost 7 bases, and 8 bases stayed unmatched. This CDR3 spans 15 amino acids. Authors' methods: Nucleated cell counts were estimated from reference gene primer amplification. Libraries were prepared by immunoSEQ multiplex PCR; TCRdb keeps only in-frame clonotypes and omits some of them. That table supplies the V and J calls and clone size; D and trimming were determined from the DNA. The sample includes around 140,000 clones, 85% to 90% of them seen just once. The receptor comes from a woman between 55 and 75 years old with acute or convalescent COVID-19. The chain carries TRBV7-8 and TRBJ1-2; 8 bases fit TRBD1. The specimen was peripheral blood. DNA for the CDR3: TGTGCCAGCAGCTTAGTCGGACAGGGTGAATCTGGCTACACCTTC. This codes for CASSLVGQGESGYTF.